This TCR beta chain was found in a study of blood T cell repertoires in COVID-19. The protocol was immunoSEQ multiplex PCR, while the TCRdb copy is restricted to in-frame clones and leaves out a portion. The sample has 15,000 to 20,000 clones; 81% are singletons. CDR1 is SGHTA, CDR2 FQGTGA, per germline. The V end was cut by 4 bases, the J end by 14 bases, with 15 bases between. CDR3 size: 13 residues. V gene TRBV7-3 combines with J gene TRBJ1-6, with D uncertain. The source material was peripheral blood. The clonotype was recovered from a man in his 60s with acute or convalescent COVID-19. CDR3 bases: TGTGCCAGCAGCTCAGGAGCCGGAGGCACCCTCCACTTT. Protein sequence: CASSSGAGGTLHF.